Shown below are 23 T cell receptor beta chains from a single sample sequenced in a study of preoperative IRX-2 immunotherapy in early breast cancer. Treatment noted: preoperative locoregional IRX-2 cytokine immunotherapy. Libraries were prepared by immunoSEQ multiplex PCR; TCRdb keeps only in-frame clonotypes and omits some of them. The table shows fewer than 25,000 clones, with 85% to 90% occurring only once. Sequenced here: tumor tissue, sampled after IRX-2 immunotherapy. The receptors were gathered from a human donor with breast cancer.

J is TRBJ2-1 and V is TRBV6-1; TRBD1 agrees at 7 bases. The J segment lost 2 bases and the V segment lost 6 bases, leaving 4 bases of the junction unmatched. The CDR3 contains 14 residues. CDR1 MNHNS and CDR2 SASEGT come from the germline V gene. The DNA for the CDR3 is TGTGCCAGCAGCGCCACAGGGGCCTACAATGAGCAGTTCTTC. It specifies CASSATGAYNEQFF.

This chain joins TRBV6-5 and TRBJ2-7, with D tentatively TRBD1 or TRBD2 (6 bases each). V lost 2 bases and J lost 4, with 12 bases in between. Germline loops: CDR1 MNHEY, CDR2 SVGAGI. The CDR3 length is 14 residues. The CDR3: CASSYGGLGYEQYF. The CDR3 DNA follows: TGTGCCAGCAGTTACGGGGGGCTCGGGTACGAGCAGTACTTC.

The chain recombines TRBV28 with TRBJ1-2; 8 nucleotides align to TRBD1. The length of the CDR3 is 13 residues. V shed 8 bases, J shed 4 bases, and the junction held 6 bases outside the gene matches. Germline CDR1 and CDR2: MDHEN and SYDVKM. The CDR3 reads CASAQGAGYGYTF. In nucleotides, the CDR3 is TGTGCCAGCGCTCAGGGGGCCGGCTATGGCTACACCTTC.

This chain links TRBV4-1 with TRBJ2-1; D is perhaps TRBD1 (6 bases). CDR1 and CDR2 from the germline V gene are MGHRA and YSYEKL. The V end lost 0 bases, the J end lost 8 bases, and 11 bases lay between the germline ends. This CDR3 region has 14 residues. CDR3 nucleotides: TGCGCCAGCAGCCAAGAGGGGGCCGAGGATGAGCAGTTCTTC. Translated, it gives CASSQEGAEDEQFF.

DNA of the CDR3: TGCGCCAGCAGCTTGAGGCTAGCGGGGGGGCACGATGAGCAGTTCTTC. Its protein product is CASSLRLAGGHDEQFF. The chain links TRBV5-1 to TRBJ2-1; 12 bases match TRBD2. Germline lookup yields CDR1 SGHRS and CDR2 YFSETQ. Trimming cost V 1 base and J 8 bases; bases outside gene matches: 7. The CDR3 has 16 amino acids.

The chain has TRBV4-1 and TRBJ1-1; D unresolved. Between the trimmed V and J ends, which lost 3 bases and 0 bases, there was a span of 8 bases. CDR1 is MGHRA and CDR2 is YSYEKL in the germline V gene. This CDR3 spans 14 amino acids. The DNA of the CDR3 is TGCGCCAGCAGCCAGTCCCCCGTGAACACTGAAGCTTTCTTT. The encoded protein is CASSQSPVNTEAFF.

The chain carries TRBV11-3 and TRBJ1-1; D not resolved. V was cut by 3 bases and J by 1 base, with 9 bases left in between. Germline V gene lookup returns CDR1 SGHNT and CDR2 YENEEA. This CDR3 region has 14 residues. The DNA of the CDR3 is TGTGCCAGCAGCTTGCGAGGGCGGAACACTGAAGCTTTCTTT. Translated: CASSLRGRNTEAFF.

This chain uses TRBV30 with TRBJ1-4, with TRBD1 matching over 8 bases. This CDR3 comprises 13 residues. CDR1 and CDR2 (germline): GTSNPN, SVGIG (reference sequence). V dropped 0 bases and J dropped 10; count of bases not matched to a gene: 4. Written as DNA, the CDR3 is TGTGCCTGGAGTGTACAGGGGGGGGGAAAACTGTTTTTT. This gives the protein CAWSVQGGGKLFF.

The count of this clone is one. The V call is TRBV30, the J call TRBJ1-1; 8 bases are shared with TRBD1. Looked up from germline, CDR1 is GTSNPN and CDR2 is SVGIG (reference sequence). The CDR3 totals 12 residues. Trimming took 4 bases from V and 10 from J; bases not matched to a gene: 8. The CDR3 DNA sequence: TGTGCCTGGAATTCAGGGGGCGCGGGAGCTTTCTTT. Residues: CAWNSGGAGAFF.

The V and J genes are TRBV2 and TRBJ1-2, with a possible D match to TRBD1 (5 bases). The CDR3 spans 13 residues. Germline V gene data show CDR1 as SNHLY and CDR2 as FYNNEI. Trimming stripped 5 bases from V and 4 bases from J, with 11 bases between. DNA for the CDR3: TGTGCCAGCAGTCTTGACAGCGGCTATGGCTACACCTTC. It encodes CASSLDSGYGYTF.

The chain combines TRBV11-3 with TRBJ1-1; D remains ambiguous. Germline V lookup: CDR1 SGHNT, CDR2 YENEEA. Trimming stripped 5 bases from V and 4 bases from J, with 14 bases between. This CDR3 comprises 14 residues. CDR3 coding DNA: TGTGCCAGCAGCCGCACTTTCGGTCGCACTGAAGCTTTCTTT. Its translation: CASSRTFGRTEAFF.

The CDR3 nucleotides are TGTGCCAGCAGTGAAAGGGGACACCAATACAATGAGCAGTTCTTC. Amino acids: CASSERGHQYNEQFF. The rearrangement joins TRBV7-8 to TRBJ2-1; maybe TRBD1 (6 bases). The V end lost 6 bases, the J end lost 4 bases, and 16 bases lay between the germline ends. This CDR3 has 15 amino acids. The V gene's germline CDR1 is SGHVS and CDR2 FQNEAQ.

J is TRBJ1-1 and V is TRBV30; no clear D. This CDR3 is built from 13 residues. Trimming removed 0 bases from V and 2 bases from J, with 7 bases in between. Looked up from germline, CDR1 is GTSNPN and CDR2 is SVGIG (reference sequence). The DNA of the CDR3 is TGTGCCTGGAGTGTAGCATTTAACACTGAAGCTTTCTTT. This sequence encodes CAWSVAFNTEAFF.

V is TRBV28 and J is TRBJ2-3; 7 bases match TRBD1. V lost 3 bases to trimming and J lost 0 bases; unmatched junction nucleotides: 3. Germline CDR1 reads MDHEN; CDR2 reads SYDVKM. The CDR3 spans 15 residues. The CDR3 DNA is TGTGCCAGCAGTTTCACGACAGGGAGCACAGATACGCAGTATTTT. It is translated as CASSFTTGSTDTQYF.

The chain carries TRBV7-2 and TRBJ2-7; unclear D gene. The CDR3 runs to 14 residues. Per the germline V gene, CDR1 is SGHTA and CDR2 is FQGNSA. V was cut by 0 bases and J by 4 bases, with 10 bases left in between. CDR3 loop: CASSLAQGLYEQYV. In nucleotides, the CDR3 is TGTGCCAGCAGCTTAGCGCAAGGCCTATACGAGCAGTACGTC.

This clone was seen only once. This chain uses TRBV5-1 with TRBJ1-2; D perhaps matches TRBD1 (5 bases). V shed 0 bases and J shed 6 bases, with 12 bases lying between them. CDR3 length: 14 residues. Germline lookup yields CDR1 SGHRS and CDR2 YFSETQ. The CDR3, as DNA: TGCGCCAGCAGCTTGGAGGGGTTTTCAAATGGCTACACCTTC. Its protein product is CASSLEGFSNGYTF.

The chain links TRBV6-5 to TRBJ2-3; the match to TRBD2 covers 11 bases. Germline V gene data show CDR1 as MNHEY and CDR2 as SVGAGI. V lost 5 bases and J lost 2; bases outside the gene matches: 3. There are 15 residues in the CDR3. The CDR3 loop reads CASSPSGGFTDTQYF. In nucleotides, the CDR3 is TGTGCCAGCAGTCCTAGCGGGGGGTTCACAGATACGCAGTATTTT.

V and J are TRBV11-2 and TRBJ2-7; a weak D match, TRBD2 (6 bases). The CDR3 has 17 residues. Looked up from germline, CDR1 is SGHAT and CDR2 is FQNNGV. V lost 2 bases and J 7 bases, leaving 24 bases between the germline ends. The CDR3 nucleotides are TGTGCCAGCAGCTTAAATCAACTTACTAACGGGGCGGGAGAGCAGTACTTC. This gives the protein CASSLNQLTNGAGEQYF.

V usage is TRBV10-1 and J usage is TRBJ2-6; D may be TRBD2 (6 bases). There are 15 residues in the CDR3. V lost 6 bases and J 12 bases, leaving 21 bases between the germline ends. The germline CDR1 and CDR2 sequences are WNHNN and SYGVQD (reference sequence). CDR3 amino acids: CASRGGWGGSSVLTF. DNA of the CDR3: TGCGCCAGCAGGGGGGGTTGGGGTGGTTCGTCCGTCCTGACTTTC.

The rearrangement joins TRBV5-4 to TRBJ1-2; D may be TRBD1 (6 bases). From germline, CDR1 is SGHNT and CDR2 YYREEE (reference sequence). Trimming took 0 bases from V and 4 from J, leaving 10 bases between them. The CDR3 contains 14 residues. The CDR3 bases are TGTGCCAGCAGCTTGGGTGGGGGGGCCTATGGCTACACCTTC. It codes for CASSLGGGAYGYTF.

This clone was seen once. This rearrangement joins TRBV16 to TRBJ1-2; D not certain. Deletions cut 0 bases from V and 8 bases from J, with 10 bases between. Per the germline V gene, CDR1 is KGHSY and CDR2 is FQNENV. The CDR3 loop spans 13 amino acids. In DNA form, the CDR3 reads TGTGCCAGCAGCCAATCGGACGCATCCGGCTACACCTTC. This sequence encodes CASSQSDASGYTF.

CDR3 coding DNA: TGTGCCAGCAGCTTAACGGGGCTCTCCTACAATGAGCAGTTCTTC. The encoded protein is CASSLTGLSYNEQFF. This rearrangement joins TRBV11-2 to TRBJ2-1; the D gene could be TRBD1 or TRBD2 (5 bases each). The CDR3 is made up of 15 amino acids. Germline CDR1 SGHAT, CDR2 FQNNGV. Trimming left V 2 bases short and J 0 bases short, with 8 bases between.

The chain carries TRBV19 and TRBJ2-6, with 7 bases matching TRBD1. The CDR3 has 18 residues. Trimming took 9 bases from V and 0 from J; bases not matched to a gene: 14. CDR1 and CDR2 from the germline V gene are LNHDA and SQIVND (reference sequence). The CDR3 bases are TGTGCCAGCCTAGCCTCAGGGGGAATGAGCTCTGGGGCCAACGTCCTGACTTTC. This gives the protein CASLASGGMSSGANVLTF.